The T cell receptor beta chain under discussion was sequenced for a study of CXCR4 blockade with PD-1 therapy in pancreatic cancer (dated by TCRdb to about 2019). General notes on the study: The study analyzed resected pancreatic ductal adenocarcinoma using multiplex immunohistochemistry and TCRbeta immunosequencing, along with ex vivo slice culture to test PD-1 and CXCR4 blockade. Two geographically distinct regions were TCR-sequenced from each of over 5 tumors to assess intratumoral heterogeneity. Overall results and qualifications from the work: Tumors showed clonal expansion, with mean productive clonality roughly 0.13 versus 0.045 in healthy blood, but clonality did not correlate with survival. Because only TCRbeta chains were sequenced, true antigen-specificity overlap among the convergent dominant clones remained unconfirmed, awaiting paired alpha-beta single-cell sequencing. The frequency of each amino acid clone correlated strongly with the number of distinct nucleotide rearrangements encoding that clone, suggesting convergent selection driven by common tumor antigens.

Using the immunoSEQ Assay at Adaptive Biotechnologies, the researchers immunosequenced TCRbeta CDR3 regions from the extracted DNA. The authors' pipeline ran thus. To measure the absolute abundance of each unique TCRbeta CDR3, the sequences were collapsed and filtered. Clonality was defined as 1 minus Pielou's evenness, computed on productive in-frame rearrangements only. For regional overlap, the top 100 nucleotide rearrangements were followed across paired samples, and the Morisita index was used to compare paired samples against unrelated samples. Convergence of nucleotide rearrangements onto identical amino acid sequences was assessed with the immunoSEQ Rearrangement Details tool. Held by TCRdb, this immuneACCESS table contains in-frame sequences only and omits some clones. Under half of the omission traces to an unresolved V gene where checked; the cause of the rest is unknown. That table furnishes V, J and clone size, whereas the DNA furnished D and trimming. This sample gives 5,000 or so clones in total; around 60% of them show up just once. The ten largest account for roughly 6.5% of the sample.

V is pared back by 4 bases and J by 7 bases, with 20 bases lying between the germline termini. From the cysteine up to the phenylalanine, the CDR3 has a length of 15 residues. Only the CDR3 region is kept as DNA, spanning 45 bases read in frame from base 1. From the germline V gene (reference sequence), CDR1 is GTSNPN and CDR2 is SVGIG. Points on this clone: Its antigen is not yet known. Nothing much larger sits one base from this clone, and base qualities are not available.

The archived tumor blocks were obtained from patients to whom no neoadjuvant therapy had been administered before resection. For the preserved-tissue arm, the study drew on 30 to 35 surgical resection samples taken from about 24 pancreatic ductal adenocarcinoma patients who had not been treated previously. DNA for the resection arm was extracted from ten 5-micron curls of FFPE tumor lying next to the multiplex immunohistochemistry slide. Input material: tumor tissue. The TCR was taken from a human donor with pancreatic ductal adenocarcinoma. The rearrangement combines TRBV30 with TRBJ2-1; the D gene cannot be named for sure. The CDR3 region: CAWKMAFDKINEQFF. Here is the DNA: TGTGCCTGGAAAATGGCATTCGATAAAATTAATGAGCAGTTCTTC.